The 13 T cell receptor beta chains below come from one sample, sequenced in a study of blood T cell repertoires in COVID-19. The table came from immunoSEQ multiplex PCR; TCRdb's copy has only in-frame clones and leaves some out. The sample yields approximately 230,000 clones, roughly 80% seen once. The sample was peripheral blood. The receptor source for this set is a woman aged 40 to 55 with active or convalescent COVID-19.

This chain links TRBV9 with TRBJ2-4, with 7 positions matching TRBD1. Trimming removed 0 bases from V and 7 bases from J; junction bases left unmatched: 10. Germline assignment: CDR1 SGDLS and CDR2 YYNGEE. The CDR3 consists of 16 residues. As DNA, the CDR3 is TGTGCCAGCAGCGTAGTGGGGACAGCCGCGTTGAACATTCAGTACTTC. Its translation: CASSVVGTAALNIQYF. The variable domain in full, with the rest retrieved from reference TRBV9 and TRBJ2-4, is DSGVTQTPKHLITATGQRVTLRCSPRSGDLSVYWYQQSLDQGLQFLIQYYNGEERAKGNILERFSAQQFPDLHSELNLSSLELGDSALYFCASSVVGTAALNIQYFGAGTRLSVL.

The chain uses TRBV3-1 (or the pseudogene TRBV3-2) and TRBJ2-5; 10 bases are shared with TRBD2. The J segment lost 2 bases and the V segment lost 8 bases, leaving 5 bases of the junction unmatched. Germline V gene data show CDR1 as LGHDT and CDR2 as YNNKEL (reference sequence). The CDR3 totals 14 residues. The CDR3 coding sequence is TGTGCCAGCGAGAAGCGGGGGGGACAAGAGACCCAGTACTTC. Translated: CASEKRGGQETQYF.

The chain uses TRBV6-6 and TRBJ1-3; 8 nucleotides agree with TRBD1. J lost 16 bases, V lost 3 bases, and 5 bases had no gene match. There are 11 residues in the CDR3. Looked up from germline, CDR1 is MNHNY and CDR2 is SVGAGI (reference sequence). The CDR3 loop is CASSYGTGQYF. The CDR3 DNA is TGTGCCAGCAGTTATGGGACAGGACAGTATTTT.

The V call is TRBV2, the J call TRBJ1-1; TRBD1 agrees at 8 bases. Trimming removed 4 bases from V and 8 bases from J; junction bases left unmatched: 6. The CDR3 totals 13 residues. Germline lookup yields CDR1 SNHLY and CDR2 FYNNEI. The CDR3 region is CASSGETGVEAFF. The CDR3 DNA follows: TGTGCCAGCAGTGGAGAGACAGGGGTAGAAGCTTTCTTT.

The rearrangement joins TRBV5-4 to TRBJ2-3; TRBD2 matches at 14 bases. The CDR3 is 16 amino acids. The junction had 8 bases not matched to a gene; V was cut back by 4 bases and J by 7 bases. From germline, CDR1 is SGHNT and CDR2 YYREEE (reference sequence). The CDR3 coding sequence is TGTGCCAGCAGCGTGGACGGGACTAGCGGGGGCAATACGCAGTATTTT. This sequence encodes CASSVDGTSGGNTQYF.

CDR3 residues: CAWSLNRENEQYV. CDR3 sequence (DNA): TGTGCCTGGAGCCTTAACAGGGAGAACGAGCAGTACGTC. The chain is built from TRBV30 and TRBJ2-7; TRBD1 might be the D (6 bases). V was pared by 3 bases and J by 5 bases, with 14 bases between. This CDR3 has 13 amino acids. Germline V gives CDR1 GTSNPN, CDR2 SVGIG (reference sequence).

This chain links TRBV7-6 with TRBJ1-6, with D possibly being TRBD1 (5 bases). Per germline, CDR1 SGHVS and CDR2 FNYEAQ. The V gene lost 8 bases and the J gene lost 10 bases, with 18 bases spanning the gap. CDR3 length: 14 amino acids. CDR3: CASFQGGQSSPLHF. In DNA form, the CDR3 reads TGTGCCAGCTTCCAGGGTGGCCAAAGCTCACCCCTCCACTTT.

The chain has TRBV7-2 and TRBJ2-3; 14 bases map to TRBD2. Germline values: CDR1 SGHTA, CDR2 FQGNSA. This CDR3 comprises 15 residues. V lost 4 bases and J lost 5; bases outside the gene matches: 2. The CDR3 region has the DNA TGTGCCAGCAGCTCGACTAGCGGGGGGGGAGATACGCAGTATTTT. This encodes CASSSTSGGGDTQYF. Using reference TRBV7-2 and TRBJ2-3 for the parts outside the CDR3, the full variable domain is GAGVSQSPSNKVTEKGKDVELRCDPISGHTALYWYRQSLGQGLEFLIYFQGNSAPDKSGLPSDRFSAERTGGSVSTLTIQRTQQEDSAVYLCASSSTSGGGDTQYFGPGTRLTVL.

This rearrangement joins TRBV29-1 to TRBJ2-2; D is uncertain. This CDR3 is built from 11 residues. Germline V gene data show CDR1 as SQVTM and CDR2 as ANQGSEA. V was pared by 7 bases and J by 7 bases, with 10 bases between. The chain's CDR3 is CSAYHFGELFF. DNA for the CDR3: TGCAGCGCGTACCACTTCGGGGAGCTGTTTTTT.

The chain links TRBV5-1 to TRBJ2-5; 7 nucleotides align to TRBD1. V lost 3 bases and J lost 5; bases outside the gene matches: 7. The CDR3 is 14 amino acids. Germline-derived CDR1 and CDR2 are SGHRS and YFSETQ. CDR3 nucleotides: TGCGCCAGCAGCTCCACAGGGGCGGAGGAGACCCAGTACTTC. Translated: CASSSTGAEETQYF.

V is TRBV27 and J is TRBJ1-3; no firm D call. Germline V gives CDR1 MNHEY, CDR2 SMNVEV (reference sequence). Trimming stripped 3 bases from V and 1 base from J, with 7 bases between. The CDR3 extends over 14 amino acids. CDR3 sequence (DNA): TGTGCCAGCAGTTTGGCTCGTTCTGGAAACACCATATATTTT. Translated, it gives CASSLARSGNTIYF.

The J gene is TRBJ1-2, the V gene TRBV5-1; 8 positions match TRBD1. Germline CDR1 and CDR2: SGHRS and YFSETQ. V trimming: 0 bases; J trimming: 3 bases; junction bases outside the gene matches: 10. CDR3 length: 17 amino acids. CDR3 nucleotide sequence: TGCGCCAGCAGCTTGGGGACAGGGATCGGGGTAGACTATGGCTACACCTTC. Its protein product is CASSLGTGIGVDYGYTF.

V and J are TRBV5-5 and TRBJ2-3; 8 bases align to TRBD1. This CDR3 spans 15 amino acids. V lost 0 bases and J lost 1; bases outside the gene matches: 1. Germline assignment: CDR1 SGHKS and CDR2 YYEKEE (reference sequence). In nucleotides, the CDR3 is TGTGCCAGCAGCTTGGCGGGACAGGGCACAGATACGCAGTATTTT. As protein: CASSLAGQGTDTQYF.